These 19 T cell receptor beta chains were sequenced from one sample in a study of human T cells and chemical hapten exposure. Noted time point: patch test 1, 2 weeks after DPC sensitization. Treatment defined: therapeutic diphenylcyclopropenone sensitization with weekly scalp DPC. One entry per CDR3 protein results from TCRdb running MiXCR on the RACE reads. The repertoire holds 75,000 to 90,000 distinct CDR3 sequences, approximately 12% seen once, with 3.5% to 4.5% in the top ten. Sequencing was performed on whole blood, taken in connection with sensitization to the hapten diphenylcyclopropenone (DPC). These receptors were collected from a woman aged 55-70 years with alopecia areata. Some clones in this sample may be carry-over from other donors' samples.

Concerning this clonotype: At one end, the junction sequence differs from germline, possibly due to a read error. The CDR3 DNA follows: TGTGCCAGCAGTGACAGAAAGATGAGAGCGCTCTTC. It codes for CASSDRKMRALF. The rearrangement joins TRBV2 to TRBJ2-1; D unresolved. Germline CDR1 reads SNHLY; CDR2 reads FYNNEI. The CDR3 covers 12 residues.

The chain employs TRBV20-1 and TRBJ2-3; TRBD2 matches 8 bases. The CDR3 is 14 residues long. Per germline, CDR1 DFQATT and CDR2 SNEGSKA (reference sequence). V was clipped by 4 bases and J by 6 bases; unmatched bases: 9. The chain's CDR3 is CSAIRGGRRDTQYF. CDR3 in DNA: TGCAGTGCTATCCGCGGGGGGCGCAGGGATACGCAGTATTTT.

This chain connects TRBV6-6 to TRBJ1-1; no reliable D call. Deletions cut 5 bases from V and 1 base from J, with 11 bases between. Germline CDR1 MNHNY, CDR2 SVGAGI (reference sequence). CDR3 length: 14 amino acids. CDR3 loop: CASSQLDGNTEAFF. The CDR3, as DNA: TGTGCCAGCAGTCAACTTGACGGGAACACTGAAGCTTTCTTT.

This clonotype was counted a few times. The chain links TRBV3-1 to TRBJ2-4, with 9 bases matching TRBD2. The CDR3 loop spans 20 amino acids. With 0 bases clipped from V and 1 base from J, the junction kept 13 bases outside the gene matches. Germline CDR1 LGHDT, CDR2 YNNKEL (reference sequence). The CDR3 region has the DNA TGTGCCAGCAGCCAAGATCCTCCCGCGGTGGCGGGGGGGGCCAAAAACATTCAGTACTTC. Its translation is CASSQDPPAVAGGAKNIQYF.

The table lists this clonotype with many counts. In DNA, the CDR3 is TGTGCCAGCAGCTTAAAGGGGACTAGCGAATTCGAGCAGTACTTC. Translated, it gives CASSLKGTSEFEQYF. V is TRBV7-3 and J is TRBJ2-7; 10 bases are a match to TRBD2. CDR1 is SGHTA and CDR2 is FQGTGA in the germline V gene. Trimming removed 1 base from V and 6 bases from J; junction bases left unmatched: 6. CDR3 length: 15 residues.

This chain joins TRBV10-2 and TRBJ1-1; D not certain. Germline-derived CDR1 and CDR2 are WSHSY and SAAADI. Trimming cost V 10 bases and J 11 bases, with 14 bases left between them. The CDR3 loop spans 10 amino acids. This CDR3 is CATRSVEAFF. In DNA, the CDR3 is TGCGCCACCCGTTCTGTGGAGGCTTTCTTT.

This clonotype came up a few times. The V call is TRBV4-1, the J call TRBJ1-5, with D uncertain. Trimming cost V 1 base and J 6 bases, with 7 bases left between them. The germline gives CDR1 MGHRA, CDR2 YSYEKL. This CDR3 has 13 amino acids. This CDR3 reads CASSQGGFQPQHF. CDR3 DNA sequence: TGCGCCAGCAGCCAAGGGGGTTTTCAGCCCCAGCATTTT.

This clonotype was picked up many times. The rearrangement joins TRBV6-2 or TRBV6-3 to TRBJ2-2; tentative D call: TRBD1 (6 bases). Trimming took off 6 bases at V and 1 base at J, with 21 bases between the two ends. Germline values: CDR1 MNHEY, CDR2 SVGEGT. This CDR3 contains 18 residues. CDR3 bases: TGTGCCAGCAGCCGACCACCTTGGGACACGCTGAACACCGGGGAGCTGTTTTTT. Protein: CASSRPPWDTLNTGELFF.

The genes are TRBV5-6 and TRBJ1-1, with 8 positions matching TRBD1. The CDR3 is made up of 15 amino acids. V was clipped by 3 bases and J by 4 bases; unmatched bases: 8. In germline, CDR1 is SGHDT, CDR2 YYEEEE. The DNA of the CDR3 is TGTGCCAGCAGCTCAGGGGGCTGGATCGGCACTGAAGCTTTCTTT. Translated: CASSSGGWIGTEAFF.

Many counts were recorded for this clonotype. The chain combines TRBV7-6 with TRBJ2-3, with 11 bases lining up with TRBD2. CDR1 is SGHVS, CDR2 FNYEAQ, per germline. The CDR3 is made up of 17 amino acids. V gave up 5 bases and J gave up 1 base; unmatched junction bases: 8. CDR3 sequence: CASSPGLAGRGTDTQYF. DNA for the CDR3: TGTGCCAGCAGCCCAGGACTAGCGGGCCGTGGCACAGATACGCAGTATTTT.

The table lists this clonotype with many counts. The chain uses TRBV20-1 and TRBJ2-5, with 7 bases that match TRBD1. The CDR3 extends over 16 amino acids. CDR1 is DFQATT and CDR2 is SNEGSKA in the germline V gene (reference sequence). J was trimmed by 9 bases and V by 3 bases; bases with no gene match: 19. The CDR3 protein is CSASRQGITFGVAQYF. CDR3 bases: TGCAGTGCTAGCAGACAGGGTATTACTTTCGGGGTGGCCCAGTACTTC.

This chain joins TRBV9 and TRBJ2-3, with 10 bases aligning to TRBD2. Germline V gene lookup returns CDR1 SGDLS and CDR2 YYNGEE. The CDR3 sequence is 16 residues long. J was trimmed by 3 bases and V by 4 bases; bases with no gene match: 8. The CDR3 protein is CASSPEAGGPTDTQYF. CDR3 DNA sequence: TGTGCCAGCAGCCCTGAAGCGGGGGGGCCGACAGATACGCAGTATTTT.

This clonotype appeared many times. The chain uses TRBV20-1 and TRBJ1-2; a possible D gene is TRBD1 (5 bases). This CDR3 contains 13 residues. Germline assignment: CDR1 DFQATT and CDR2 SNEGSKA (reference sequence). V gave up 1 base and J gave up 6 bases, with 12 bases separating them. Written as DNA, the CDR3 is TGCAGTGCTAGAGTACAGGAGGGAAATGGCTACACCTTC. Encoded protein: CSARVQEGNGYTF.

This clonotype was seen ten or more times. The rearrangement uses TRBV11-2 and TRBJ1-5, with unresolved D. Trimming removed 6 bases from V and 6 bases from J, with 21 bases in between. CDR1 is SGHAT, CDR2 FQNNGV, per germline. The CDR3 length is 16 residues. The CDR3 region is CASSSPSGHDRQPQHF. The CDR3 nucleotides are TGTGCCAGCAGTTCCCCTTCTGGCCATGACCGTCAGCCCCAGCATTTT. The variable domain in full, completed from reference TRBV11-2 and TRBJ1-5, reads EAGVAQSPRYKIIEKRQSVAFWCNPISGHATLYWYQQILGQGPKLLIQFQNNGVVDDSQLPKDRFSAERLKGVDSTLKIQPAKLEDSAVYLCASSSPSGHDRQPQHFGDGTRLSIL.

The table lists this clonotype with a few counts. This chain uses TRBV5-5 with TRBJ1-1; D gene ambiguous. Germline V gene lookup returns CDR1 SGHKS and CDR2 YYEKEE (reference sequence). The CDR3 totals 14 residues. V gave up 4 bases and J gave up 6 bases, with 16 bases separating them. CDR3 coding DNA: TGTGCCAGCAGCCCTATTCCTAGTCCTCCTGAAGCTTTCTTT. It specifies CASSPIPSPPEAFF.

The gene calls are TRBV12-3 or TRBV12-4 and TRBJ1-5; D is uncertain. This CDR3 has 14 residues. The V end was cut by 5 bases, the J end by 0 bases, with 8 bases between. Written as DNA, the CDR3 is TGTGCCAGCAGTCCAGAGGGTAGCAATCAGCCCCAGCATTTT. As protein: CASSPEGSNQPQHF.

This clonotype was observed many times. The chain links TRBV28 to TRBJ1-2, with D unclear. This CDR3 contains 12 residues. The germline gives CDR1 MDHEN, CDR2 SYDVKM. V lost 5 bases and J lost 3, with 7 bases in between. CDR3 loop: CASSPFYYGYTF. DNA for the CDR3: TGTGCCAGCAGTCCTTTCTACTATGGCTACACCTTC.

In its sample, this clonotype was seen many times. The rearrangement uses TRBV11-2 and TRBJ2-3, with 16 bases lining up with TRBD2. This CDR3 has 18 amino acids. Germline trimming cut 5 bases from V and 4 bases from J; bases unmatched to any gene: 9. The germline CDR1 and CDR2 sequences are SGHAT and FQNNGV. CDR3 nucleotide sequence: TGTGCCAGCAGCCTCTACGGGACTAGCGGGGGGGCCCCAGATACGCAGTATTTT. This sequence encodes CASSLYGTSGGAPDTQYF.

The chain couples TRBV7-6 to TRBJ1-1, with D hard to call. This CDR3 region has 16 residues. With 5 bases removed from V and 1 base from J, the gap between germline ends came to 17 bases. The germline gives CDR1 SGHVS, CDR2 FNYEAQ. For the CDR3, the DNA is TGTGCCAGCAGCCCGAGGGTTCAGAATCAGAACACTGAAGCTTTCTTT. Translated: CASSPRVQNQNTEAFF.